A selection of T cell receptor beta chains follows, all from one sample in a study of cytomegalovirus exposure and HLA in healthy donors. TCRdb keeps only in-frame clones here, not all; method: immunoSEQ multiplex PCR. The profile covers 55,000 to 75,000 clones, with 78% appearing a single time and about 3% taken by the ten largest. Sequencing was done on a sample of PBMCs. The origin of the receptors is a girl aged 5-17 years in good health and CMV-seropositive. Both conserved end residues are part of each CDR3. A D gene is named only where the DNA matches it firmly. Where a row states a size, it is once, few, many or the class of an expanded clone; other rows omit it.

V	D	length	J	size	CDR3	DNA
TRBV30	TRBD1	12	TRBJ2-2	.	CASRQGRGELFF	TGTGCCTCTAGACAGGGGCGGGGGGAGCTGTTTTTT
TRBV7-8	.	14	TRBJ1-1	.	CASSLSARRTEAFF	TGTGCCAGCAGCTTATCAGCGCGGCGAACTGAAGCTTTCTTT
TRBV10-3	.	13	TRBJ2-1	.	CAIAGPGSNEQFF	TGTGCCATCGCGGGTCCGGGATCCAATGAGCAGTTCTTC
TRBV2	TRBD1	18	TRBJ2-7	once	CASNPGQVGLGVDHEQYF	TGTGCCAGCAACCCGGGACAGGTTGGGTTGGGAGTTGATCACGAGCAGTACTTC
TRBV10-3	TRBD2	15	TRBJ2-7	.	CAIGKGLAVAYEQYF	TGCGCCATCGGAAAGGGACTAGCGGTGGCCTACGAGCAGTACTTC
TRBV28	TRBD2	15	TRBJ2-1	.	CASSPTSGSRNEQFF	TGTGCCAGCAGCCCCACTAGCGGGAGTAGGAATGAGCAGTTCTTC
TRBV29-1	TRBD1	14	TRBJ1-2	.	CSVEREDRGYGYTF	TGCAGCGTTGAAAGGGAGGACAGGGGATATGGCTACACCTTC
TRBV28	TRBD1	14	TRBJ1-4	.	CASRRTGAVEKLFF	TGTGCCAGCAGGAGGACAGGGGCGGTTGAAAAACTGTTTTTT
TRBV19	.	11	TRBJ2-7	few	CATSEGNEQYF	TGTGCCACCTCCGAGGGAAACGAGCAGTACTTC
TRBV27	TRBD1	13	TRBJ2-7	.	CASSFPGGYEQYF	TGTGCCAGCAGTTTCCCAGGGGGTTACGAGCAGTACTTC
TRBV28	.	13	TRBJ1-5	.	CASSSGFNQPQHF	TGTGCCAGCAGTTCGGGATTCAATCAGCCCCAGCATTTT
TRBV2	TRBD2	15	TRBJ2-1	.	CASMVGLAGSGEQFF	TGTGCCAGCATGGTCGGACTAGCGGGAAGCGGGGAGCAGTTCTTC
TRBV19	TRBD1	15	TRBJ2-7	.	CASSRTGTGLYEQYF	TGTGCCAGTAGTCGAACCGGGACAGGGTTGTACGAGCAGTACTTC
TRBV28	.	12	TRBJ1-5	.	CASRAYGQPQHF	TGTGCCAGCAGGGCCTACGGGCAGCCCCAGCATTTT
TRBV4-1	TRBD2	18	TRBJ2-5	.	CASSLGGTSGRNQETQYF	TGCGCCAGCAGCCTTGGTGGGACTAGCGGGAGGAACCAAGAGACCCAGTACTTC
TRBV18	TRBD1	13	TRBJ1-6	.	CASWTGVNSPLHF	TGTGCCAGCTGGACAGGGGTGAATTCACCCCTCCACTTT
TRBV6-5	TRBD1	14	TRBJ2-7	once	CASSWDWDRDEQYF	TGTGCCAGCAGTTGGGATTGGGACAGGGACGAGCAGTACTTC
TRBV4-1	TRBD2	16	TRBJ2-1	.	CASSRGTSGYYNEQFF	TGCGCCAGCAGCCGAGGGACTAGCGGATATTACAATGAGCAGTTCTTC
TRBV7-2	TRBD1	14	TRBJ2-7	.	CASKPQGAPNEQYF	TGTGCCAGCAAACCCCAGGGGGCTCCCAACGAGCAGTACTTC
TRBV19	.	14	TRBJ1-2	.	CASSRRQTIYGYTF	TGTGCCAGTAGTAGACGACAGACAATCTATGGCTACACCTTC
TRBV4-3	TRBD2	15	TRBJ2-1	.	CASSLQGGGEDEQFF	TGCGCCAGCAGTCTCCAAGGCGGGGGAGAGGATGAGCAGTTCTTC
TRBV30	TRBD2	17	TRBJ2-2	.	CAWNVQGLAENTGELFF	TGTGCCTGGAACGTACAAGGGCTAGCGGAGAACACCGGGGAGCTGTTTTTT
TRBV5-1	.	15	TRBJ2-7	once	CASSLWRGLPYEQYF	TGCGCCAGCAGCTTATGGCGGGGATTACCCTACGAGCAGTACTTC
TRBV27	.	15	TRBJ2-1	.	CASSDTGWTYNEQFF	TGTGCCAGCAGTGATACAGGGTGGACCTACAATGAGCAGTTCTTC
TRBV2	.	16	TRBJ2-1	.	CASKMAGRRSYNEQFF	TGTGCCAGCAAAATGGCGGGGCGGAGGTCCTACAATGAGCAGTTCTTC
TRBV19	.	15	TRBJ2-5	.	CASSAYQGWEETQYF	TGTGCCAGTAGTGCCTACCAGGGGTGGGAAGAGACCCAGTACTTC
TRBV4-3	.	13	TRBJ1-1	few	CASSQEQAVEAFF	TGCGCCAGCAGCCAAGAGCAGGCAGTCGAAGCTTTCTTT
TRBV7-2	.	15	TRBJ2-7	.	CASSLAIGPRYGQYF	TGTGCCAGCAGCTTAGCGATTGGGCCTCGCTACGGGCAGTACTTC
TRBV5-1	TRBD1	15	TRBJ2-7	.	CASSLAGTEAIEQYF	TGCGCCAGCAGCTTGGCCGGGACAGAGGCCATCGAGCAGTACTTC
TRBV5-1	TRBD1	14	TRBJ2-3	few	CASKDRASTDTQYF	TGCGCCAGTAAGGACAGGGCCAGCACAGATACGCAGTATTTT
TRBV28	.	14	TRBJ2-7	.	CASSSGPGAYEQYF	TGTGCCAGCAGTTCAGGACCCGGGGCCTACGAGCAGTACTTC
TRBV19	TRBD1	14	TRBJ1-5	.	CAISVTGGGQPQHF	TGTGCCATCTCCGTGACAGGGGGCGGTCAGCCCCAGCATTTT
TRBV6-5	TRBD2	14	TRBJ2-7	few	CASSKSSGRGEQYF	TGTGCCAGCAGTAAGTCTAGCGGGAGGGGCGAGCAGTACTTC
TRBV6-1	.	16	TRBJ2-3	few	CASSVQQGLSTDTQYF	TGTGCCAGCAGTGTACAGCAGGGACTCAGCACAGATACGCAGTATTTT
TRBV9	.	13	TRBJ2-4	.	CASSFGVQNIQYF	TGTGCCAGCAGCTTCGGGGTTCAAAACATTCAGTACTTC
TRBV4-1	TRBD2	15	TRBJ2-3	.	CASSRLRETTDTQYF	TGCGCCAGCAGCCGTCTGCGGGAGACGACAGATACGCAGTATTTT
TRBV29-1	TRBD2	12	TRBJ2-1	few	CSGGGTYNEQFF	TGCAGCGGGGGGGGGACCTACAATGAGCAGTTCTTC
TRBV7-8	TRBD2	16	TRBJ2-7	few	CASSSTSRTSIYEQYF	TGTGCCAGCAGCTCCACCTCCCGGACTAGTATCTACGAGCAGTACTTC
TRBV2	.	15	TRBJ2-1	.	CASSLGTPSYNEQFF	TGTGCCAGCAGCCTCGGGACTCCTTCCTACAATGAGCAGTTCTTC
TRBV7-8	.	17	TRBJ1-5	.	CASSQTHRAISNQPQHF	TGTGCCAGCAGTCAAACCCACAGGGCCATAAGCAATCAGCCCCAGCATTTT
TRBV29-1	.	11	TRBJ2-7	.	CSVVLTYEQYF	TGCAGCGTTGTACTAACCTACGAGCAGTACTTC